This T cell receptor beta chain was found in a study of blood T cell repertoires in COVID-19. Study information: The United States, Italy and Spain supplied acute and convalescent COVID-19 samples.

CDR1 and CDR2 (germline): MNHEY, SMNVEV (reference sequence). This CDR3 has 15 amino acids. V shed 2 bases, J shed 2 bases, and the junction held 6 bases outside the gene matches. In the authors' workflow: Estimates of nucleated cell counts were drawn from the amplification of reference gene primers. Clones were read by immunoSEQ multiplex PCR, and TCRdb kept only the in-frame ones, dropping some. V, J and clone size are those of that table, while D and trimming were read from the DNA. Among about 240,000 clones listed, roughly 80% were seen once. This chain links TRBV27 with TRBJ2-7, with 7 bases matching TRBD2. The TCR was taken from a woman aged 18-29 years with acute or convalescent COVID-19. Sequenced material: peripheral blood. The CDR3 DNA is TGTGCCAGCAGTTTAGCGGGAGCCCTTCCCTACGAGCAGTACTTC. Its protein product is CASSLAGALPYEQYF.